The entry below describes one T cell receptor (beta chain). Its ends do not fully match the called genes, so a read error is possible. The data belong to a study of T cell responses to AZD1222 COVID-19 vaccine. CDR3 size: 15 residues. CDR1 and CDR2 from the germline V gene are SGHTS and YDEGEE. Here immunoSEQ multiplex PCR was the method, and the copy in TCRdb shows in-frame clones only, minus some. The sample has some 200,000 clones, just over 90% seen once. The sample was peripheral blood, taken 28 days after the second dose of the MenACWY control vaccine. The rearrangement joins TRBV5-8 to TRBJ1-5, with no clear D. This sequence was found in an adult who received the MenACWY meningococcal vaccine as a control. The CDR3 loop reads CASSLYTGYNHPQHF. CDR3 DNA sequence: TGTGCCAGCAGCTTGTATACGGGATATAATCATCCCCAGCATTTT.